This TCR beta chain was sequenced during a study of cytomegalovirus exposure and HLA in healthy donors. Study-level information: A later analysis reported the approximately 120 validation repertoires used the same platform as the 666 first-cohort repertoires. Findings and limits, study-wide: In vitro checks showed that a few CMV-associated chains really do target CMV antigens. It was reported that the classifier diagnosed cytomegalovirus status with high specificity and sensitivity in both the original and validation cohorts.

This clone occurred a few times. What it recognizes is unknown. TCRdb keeps only in-frame clones here, not all; method: immunoSEQ multiplex PCR. The sample consists of about 130,000 clones, roughly nine tenths of them appearing once. V shed 0 bases and J shed 8 bases, with 17 bases lying between them. The CDR3 has 16 amino acids. Germline CDR1 LNHNV, CDR2 YYDKDF (reference sequence). The clonotype was recovered from a woman under 30 in good health and CMV-seropositive. The chain uses TRBV15 and TRBJ2-4; a possible D gene is TRBD2 (7 bases). Material: PBMCs. Written as DNA, the CDR3 is TGTGCCACCAGCAGAGATCCGGGGGGCGCAGCGGACATTCAGTACTTC. Amino acid sequence: CATSRDPGGAADIQYF.